This TCR beta chain was recorded in a study of blood T cell repertoires in COVID-19. Repertoires were generated with immunoSEQ multiplex PCR, while TCRdb's copy carries only in-frame clones and drops some. The sample records a few hundred thousand clones, about 87% being singletons. This TCR was recovered from a woman aged 45-65 years with acute or convalescent COVID-19. What was sequenced was peripheral blood.

CDR3 sequence: CASRRQGAPYEQYF. CDR3 nucleotides: TGTGCCAGCAGAAGACAGGGGGCCCCCTACGAGCAGTACTTC. The rearrangement uses TRBV7-2 and TRBJ2-7, with 10 bases lining up with TRBD1. Germline CDR1 is SGHTA and CDR2 is FQGNSA. The CDR3 loop spans 14 amino acids. V lost 6 bases and J lost 2; bases outside the gene matches: 4.